This T cell receptor beta chain is drawn from a study of CD8 T cells in Susac syndrome. Overall study: Patients with Susac syndrome, at blood draw, were therapy-naive, on corticosteroids, or on intravenous immunoglobulin alone.

cDNA came from about 0.5 to 1 ug RNA primed by random hexamers. The CDR3 of TCR beta was amplified by immunoSEQ multiplex PCR across 54 Vbeta and 13 Jbeta. One entry per CDR3 protein, called by TCRdb with MiXCR from the immunoSEQ multiplex PCR reads. The table has over 150,000 distinct CDR3 sequences, roughly 94% seen once. CDR1 DFQATT and CDR2 SNEGSKA come from the germline V gene (reference sequence). This CDR3 has 15 amino acids. TEMRA cells were enriched by FACS, while CD8+ and CD4+ T cells were obtained through a negative isolation that was performed magnetically. V is TRBV20-1 and J is TRBJ2-5; D may be TRBD2 (5 bases). The sequence was obtained from a human donor with Susac syndrome. Material for sequencing was CD4+ T cells from PBMCs. Written as DNA, the CDR3 is TGCAGCGCGCAGCCCCGGCGGGTCAGGTCAGAGACCCAGTACTTC. As protein: CSAQPRRVRSETQYF.